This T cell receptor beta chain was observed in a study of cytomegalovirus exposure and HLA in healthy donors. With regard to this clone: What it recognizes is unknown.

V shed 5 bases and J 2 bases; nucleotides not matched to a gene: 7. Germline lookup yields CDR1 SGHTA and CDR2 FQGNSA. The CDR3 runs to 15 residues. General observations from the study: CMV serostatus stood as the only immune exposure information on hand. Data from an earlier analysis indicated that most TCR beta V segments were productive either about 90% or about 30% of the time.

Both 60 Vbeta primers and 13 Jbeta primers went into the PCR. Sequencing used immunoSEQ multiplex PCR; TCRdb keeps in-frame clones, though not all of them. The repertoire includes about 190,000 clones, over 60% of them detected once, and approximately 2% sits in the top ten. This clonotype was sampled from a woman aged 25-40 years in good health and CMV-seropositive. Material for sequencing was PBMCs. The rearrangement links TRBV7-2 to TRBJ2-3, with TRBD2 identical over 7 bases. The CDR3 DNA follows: TGTGCCAGCAGCAGTAGCGGGCGCTTCACAGATACGCAGTATTTT. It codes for CASSSSGRFTDTQYF.